Below, 27 T cell receptor beta chains from the same sample are listed, as sequenced in a study of STAT5B mutations in CD4+ large granular lymphocyte leukemia. Assay used: immunoSEQ multiplex PCR; TCRdb lists only in-frame clones, some missing. The table records under 50,000 clones, approximately 84% of them present only once. The sample taken for sequencing was CD4+ T cells from blood buffy coats. Receptors were obtained from a human donor in good health.

The V gene is TRBV19, the J gene TRBJ2-1; D gene uncertain. V lost 1 base to trimming and J lost 6 bases, with 13 bases between them. There are 15 residues in the CDR3. Germline V CDR1 and CDR2: LNHDA, SQIVND (reference sequence). The CDR3 coding sequence is TGTGCCAGTAGTATAGGGGCGGCTAGAAGCAATGAGCAGTTCTTC. This gives the protein CASSIGAARSNEQFF. The entire variable domain, with the rest obtained from reference TRBV19 and TRBJ2-1, is as follows: DGGITQSPKYLFRKEGQNVTLSCEQNLNHDAMYWYRQDPGQGLRLIYYSQIVNDFQKGDIAEGYSVSREKKESFPLTVTSAQKNPTAFYLCASSIGAARSNEQFFGPGTRLTVL.

The chain uses TRBV9 and TRBJ2-3; 8 bases agree with TRBD2. Germline CDR1 is SGDLS and CDR2 is YYNGEE. This CDR3 comprises 16 residues. Germline trimming cut 4 bases from V and 5 bases from J; bases unmatched to any gene: 12. The CDR3, as DNA: TGTGCCAGCAGCCCCCAAGGAGCGGGAGTAGGAGATACGCAGTATTTT. It yields the protein CASSPQGAGVGDTQYF.

For the CDR3, the DNA is TGCAGCATCGGACGCCACACAGATACGCAGTATTTT. It codes for CSIGRHTDTQYF. The chain uses TRBV29-1 and TRBJ2-3; the D is unclear. This CDR3 is 12 amino acids long. Per germline, CDR1 SQVTM and CDR2 ANQGSEA. V dropped 8 bases and J dropped 2 bases, with 11 bases sitting between them.

This sequence joins TRBV5-1 and TRBJ2-5; a possible D gene is TRBD1 (5 bases). The closer fit of TRBJ2-7 to the DNA end suggests the J call may be wrong. Germline V gene lookup returns CDR1 SGHRS and CDR2 YFSETQ. This CDR3 comprises 13 residues. CDR3 sequence (DNA): TGCGCCAGCAGCTCACAGGTGGGCTACGAGCAGTACTTC. As protein: CASSSQVGYEQYF.

V gene TRBV5-1 combines with J gene TRBJ1-5, with D unresolved. Germline assignment: CDR1 SGHRS and CDR2 YFSETQ. V was trimmed by 0 bases and J by 0 bases, leaving 4 bases between them. This CDR3 is 14 amino acids long. CDR3 bases: TGCGCCAGCAGCTTGGGACTTAGCAATCAGCCCCAGCATTTT. Protein product: CASSLGLSNQPQHF.

The chain has TRBV6-1 and TRBJ1-2, with D possibly matching TRBD1 (6 bases). Germline V gene lookup returns CDR1 MNHNS and CDR2 SASEGT. The CDR3 extends over 14 amino acids. Between the trimmed V and J ends, which lost 6 bases and 2 bases, there was a span of 13 bases. The DNA of the CDR3 is TGTGCCAGCAGGGATGCGGGGGGCAACTATGGCTACACCTTC. Residues: CASRDAGGNYGYTF.

This clone occurred once. CDR3 protein: CASSGPDGGPSTDTQYF. The CDR3 DNA follows: TGTGCCAGCAGCGGACCGGATGGGGGGCCAAGCACAGATACGCAGTATTTT. V usage is TRBV9 and J usage is TRBJ2-3; D possibly uses TRBD1 or TRBD2 (6 bases each). Germline values: CDR1 SGDLS, CDR2 YYNGEE. The CDR3 sequence is 17 residues long. V dropped 3 bases and J dropped 0 bases, with 17 bases sitting between them. The full variable domain, its missing parts supplied by reference TRBV9 and TRBJ2-3, is DSGVTQTPKHLITATGQRVTLRCSPRSGDLSVYWYQQSLDQGLQFLIQYYNGEERAKGNILERFSAQQFPDLHSELNLSSLELGDSALYFCASSGPDGGPSTDTQYFGPGTRLTVL.

This chain connects TRBV5-4 to TRBJ2-3; D ambiguous. The germline CDR1 and CDR2 sequences are SGHNT and YYREEE (reference sequence). The CDR3 extends over 13 amino acids. V was cut by 1 base and J by 0 bases, with 3 bases left in between. CDR3 DNA sequence: TGTGCCAGCAGCTTGTGGAGCACAGATACGCAGTATTTT. Residues: CASSLWSTDTQYF.

The chain couples TRBV4-2 to TRBJ2-7; TRBD2 matches 7 bases. Per the germline V gene, CDR1 is LGHNA and CDR2 is YNFKEQ. The V gene end was trimmed by 5 bases and the J gene end by 6 bases; junction bases not matched to a gene: 13. CDR3 length: 15 amino acids. CDR3 amino acids: CASSFPAGTPGEQYF. Written as DNA, the CDR3 is TGTGCCAGCAGCTTTCCAGCGGGAACCCCCGGCGAGCAGTACTTC.

This clone appeared a few times. The J gene is TRBJ2-7, the V gene TRBV29-1; D assignment may be TRBD1 or TRBD2 (5 bases each). V was pared by 6 bases and J by 5 bases, with 17 bases between. The CDR3 has 13 residues. The germline V gene encodes CDR1 SQVTM and CDR2 ANQGSEA. The CDR3 loop is CSVTEWGINEQYF. In DNA, the CDR3 is TGCAGCGTCACCGAATGGGGGATAAACGAGCAGTACTTC.

The V gene is TRBV7-6, the J gene TRBJ1-2; TRBD1 matches 9 bases. V was clipped by 2 bases and J by 7 bases; unmatched bases: 8. This CDR3 comprises 15 residues. Germline V gene data show CDR1 as SGHVS and CDR2 as FNYEAQ. As DNA, the CDR3 is TGTGCCAGCAGCTTAAACCGGGGACAGGGCAGTGGCTACACCTTC. Protein: CASSLNRGQGSGYTF.

In this sample, this clone turned up once. The chain has TRBV11-2 and TRBJ2-7, with D possibly TRBD2 on 6 matching bases. This CDR3 spans 16 amino acids. The V gene's germline CDR1 is SGHAT and CDR2 FQNNGV. Trimming shortened V by 3 bases and J by 4 bases, and 19 bases separated the two germline ends. The CDR3 DNA follows: TGTGCCAGCAGCTTCGTGGGTTTAGCGGACAATTACGAGCAGTACTTC. Translation: CASSFVGLADNYEQYF.

This sequence joins TRBV5-1 and TRBJ2-5; 9 positions agree with TRBD2. The CDR3 contains 15 residues. The V gene's germline CDR1 is SGHRS and CDR2 YFSETQ. The V and J ends lost 4 bases and 2 bases, in that order; junction bases with no gene match: 6. The CDR3 region is CASSLSGSLQETQYF. The CDR3 DNA reads TGCGCCAGCAGCCTTAGCGGGAGTCTGCAAGAGACCCAGTACTTC.

J is TRBJ1-2 and V is TRBV5-1, with 8 nucleotides matching TRBD1. This CDR3 is 13 amino acids long. Trimming took 4 bases from V and 8 from J; bases not matched to a gene: 7. Germline V gives CDR1 SGHRS, CDR2 YFSETQ. CDR3 bases: TGCGCCAGCAGCCCCGACAGGGGCCGGGGCTACACCTTC. Protein product: CASSPDRGRGYTF.

The V gene is TRBV2, the J gene TRBJ2-6; either TRBD1 or TRBD2 may supply D (5 bases each). Germline CDR1 reads SNHLY; CDR2 reads FYNNEI. V lost 1 base and J 4 bases, leaving 5 bases between the germline ends. The CDR3 extends over 14 amino acids. The CDR3 region has the DNA TGTGCCAGCAGTGAAGGGGACGGGGCCAACGTCCTGACTTTC. As protein: CASSEGDGANVLTF.

The V and J genes are TRBV14 and TRBJ1-2; the match to TRBD1 covers 8 bases. V was clipped by 6 bases and J by 6 bases; unmatched bases: 6. Germline lookup yields CDR1 SGHDN and CDR2 FVKESK. The CDR3 runs to 13 residues. The chain's CDR3 is CASRFGQGHGYTF. DNA of the CDR3: TGTGCCAGCAGGTTCGGACAGGGCCATGGCTACACCTTC.

CDR3 protein: CASRRTGGTEAFF. The CDR3 DNA reads as TGTGCCAGCAGGCGGACAGGAGGCACTGAAGCTTTCTTT. V is TRBV25-1 and J is TRBJ1-1; 7 nucleotides agree with TRBD1. V dropped 6 bases and J dropped 4; count of bases not matched to a gene: 5. In germline, CDR1 is MGHDK, CDR2 SYGVNS. This CDR3 comprises 13 residues.

The genes are TRBV6-6 and TRBJ1-6, with D possibly matching TRBD1 (6 bases). With 8 bases removed from V and 4 bases from J, the gap between germline ends came to 9 bases. Per the germline V gene, CDR1 is MNHNY and CDR2 is SVGAGI (reference sequence). The length of the CDR3 is 13 residues. As DNA, the CDR3 is TGTGCCAGCCGAGGACAGTATAATTCACCCCTCCACTTT. Translating it yields CASRGQYNSPLHF.

The rearrangement links TRBV11-2 to TRBJ1-6; 8 nucleotides agree with TRBD1. The CDR3 sequence is 19 residues long. V lost 5 bases, J lost 0 bases, and 12 bases stayed unmatched. The germline V gene encodes CDR1 SGHAT and CDR2 FQNNGV. CDR3 residues: CASSTGTGLPSSYNSPLHF. CDR3 nucleotide sequence: TGTGCCAGCAGCACCGGGACAGGCTTACCGAGCTCCTATAATTCACCCCTCCACTTT.

The chain employs TRBV10-3 and TRBJ2-1, with TRBD1 as a possible D gene (5 bases). Germline V gene sequence: CDR1 ENHRY, CDR2 SYGVKD. CDR3 size: 13 residues. V gave up 4 bases and J gave up 5 bases, with 9 bases separating them. The CDR3 region has the DNA TGTGCCATCAGTGGGACATCCGACAATGAGCAGTTCTTC. This encodes CAISGTSDNEQFF.

The gene calls are TRBV11-2 and TRBJ2-1; 16 bases map to TRBD2. Germline-derived CDR1 and CDR2 are SGHAT and FQNNGV. The CDR3 is made up of 17 amino acids. V gave up 6 bases and J gave up 4 bases; unmatched junction bases: 6. CDR3 nucleotides: TGTGCCAGCAGTTCGGGACTAGCGGGAGGGCGGTACAATGAGCAGTTCTTC. Amino acids: CASSSGLAGGRYNEQFF.

This sequence joins TRBV2 and TRBJ2-7, with 10 bases matching TRBD2. The CDR3 spans 16 residues. CDR1 and CDR2 (germline): SNHLY, FYNNEI. V was pared by 4 bases and J by 3 bases, with 9 bases of the junction left unmatched. CDR3 region: CASSGRVRLAGYEQYF. The CDR3 DNA follows: TGTGCCAGCAGTGGTCGGGTGAGACTAGCGGGCTACGAGCAGTACTTC.

The chain has TRBV14 and TRBJ2-7; TRBD2 is a possible D gene (6 bases). V was shortened by 0 bases and J by 9 bases, with 15 bases between the two germline ends. Germline assignment: CDR1 SGHDN and CDR2 FVKESK. The CDR3 runs to 14 residues. DNA of the CDR3: TGTGCCAGCAGCCAAGATGCTCGGGGGATCGGGCAGTACTTC. Its protein is CASSQDARGIGQYF.

The chain recombines TRBV18 with TRBJ1-3; 9 bases are shared with TRBD1. CDR1 KGHSH and CDR2 LQKENI come from the germline V gene. V lost 3 bases, J lost 2 bases, and 11 bases stayed unmatched. CDR3 length: 18 residues. As DNA, the CDR3 is TGTGCCAGCTCACCCATACAATCGACAGGGGGTACTGGAAACACCATATATTTT. Translation: CASSPIQSTGGTGNTIYF.

This rearrangement joins TRBV21-1 to TRBJ2-7; TRBD1, the table's D call, was not compared with the DNA. TRBV21-1 is described as a pseudogene. This CDR3 region has 13 residues. CDR3 DNA sequence: TGTGCCAGCAGCAAATGCGTTGACAGGGGTTTGCACTTC. It encodes CASSKCVDRGLHF.

This chain uses TRBV2 with TRBJ2-1; 9 bases align to TRBD2. The germline gives CDR1 SNHLY, CDR2 FYNNEI. J lost 7 bases, V lost 8 bases, and 12 bases had no gene match. The CDR3 loop spans 15 amino acids. The CDR3 loop reads CASYNRLAGINEQFF. The CDR3 DNA is TGTGCCAGCTATAACCGGCTAGCGGGAATTAATGAGCAGTTCTTC.

J is TRBJ1-6 and V is TRBV7-6; D call uncertain. CDR1 and CDR2 from the germline V gene are SGHVS and FNYEAQ. V shed 4 bases and J shed 7 bases, with 8 bases lying between them. The CDR3 runs 13 residues. The CDR3: CASSSDLNSPLHF. The CDR3 DNA reads as TGTGCCAGCAGCTCAGACCTAAATTCACCCCTCCACTTT.